The sequence of this TCR beta chain was determined in a study of blood T cells in healthy people across ages. This CDR3 comprises 16 residues. The germline V gene has CDR1 SGHVS and CDR2 FQNEAQ. V gave up 5 bases and J gave up 2 bases, with 19 bases separating them. It was with a sample-barcoded 5' primer and a J-beta primer mix that a second PCR of roughly 7 to 12 cycles was run. TCRdb itself ran the 5' RACE reads through MiXCR, one entry per CDR3 protein. The sample carries 1,500,000 or so distinct CDR3 sequences, 55% to 75% recorded once. The source is a young man in good health. V usage is TRBV7-8 and J usage is TRBJ2-7; D is possibly TRBD1 (6 bases). Material: blood. This CDR3 is CASSPTTTGITYEQYF. DNA for the CDR3: TGTGCCAGCAGCCCAACCACAACAGGGATCACCTACGAGCAGTACTTC.